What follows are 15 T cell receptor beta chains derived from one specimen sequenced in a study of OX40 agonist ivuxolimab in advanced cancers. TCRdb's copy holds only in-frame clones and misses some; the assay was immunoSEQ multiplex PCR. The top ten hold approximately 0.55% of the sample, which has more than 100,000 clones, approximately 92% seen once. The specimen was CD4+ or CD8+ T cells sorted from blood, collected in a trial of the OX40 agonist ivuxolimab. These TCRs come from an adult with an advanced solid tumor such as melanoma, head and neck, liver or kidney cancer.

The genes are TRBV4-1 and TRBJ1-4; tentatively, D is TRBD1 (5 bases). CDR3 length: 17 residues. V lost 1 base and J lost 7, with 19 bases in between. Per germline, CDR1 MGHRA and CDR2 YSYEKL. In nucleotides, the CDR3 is TGCGCCAGCAGCCAAGTCGGGAGGGGCCCCCGAGCTGAAAAACTGTTTTTT. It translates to CASSQVGRGPRAEKLFF.

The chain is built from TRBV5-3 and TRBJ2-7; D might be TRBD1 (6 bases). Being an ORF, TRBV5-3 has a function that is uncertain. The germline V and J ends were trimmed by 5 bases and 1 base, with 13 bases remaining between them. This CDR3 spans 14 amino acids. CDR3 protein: CARRPRGRSYEQYF. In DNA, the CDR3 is TGTGCCAGAAGGCCCAGGGGAAGATCCTACGAGCAGTACTTC.

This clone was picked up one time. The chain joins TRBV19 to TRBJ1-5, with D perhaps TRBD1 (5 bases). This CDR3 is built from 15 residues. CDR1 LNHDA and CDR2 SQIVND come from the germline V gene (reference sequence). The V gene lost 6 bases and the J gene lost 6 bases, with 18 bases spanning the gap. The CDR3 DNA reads TGTGCCAGTAGGCGGGGAGGGGCCCGACTTCAGCCCCAGCATTTT. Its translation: CASRRGGARLQPQHF.

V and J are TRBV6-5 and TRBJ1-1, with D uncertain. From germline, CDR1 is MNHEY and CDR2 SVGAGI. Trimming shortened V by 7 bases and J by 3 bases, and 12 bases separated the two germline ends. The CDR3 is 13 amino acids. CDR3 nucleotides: TGTGCCAGCACCCAACCGGGGTACACTGAAGCTTTCTTT. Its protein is CASTQPGYTEAFF.

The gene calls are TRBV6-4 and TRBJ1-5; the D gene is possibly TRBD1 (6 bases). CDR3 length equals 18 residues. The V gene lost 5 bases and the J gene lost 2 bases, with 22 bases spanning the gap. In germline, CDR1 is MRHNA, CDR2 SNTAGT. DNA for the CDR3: TGTGCCAGCAGTTACGGGCCTCGCGGGGGCTGGGGCAATCAGCCCCAGCATTTT. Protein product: CASSYGPRGGWGNQPQHF.

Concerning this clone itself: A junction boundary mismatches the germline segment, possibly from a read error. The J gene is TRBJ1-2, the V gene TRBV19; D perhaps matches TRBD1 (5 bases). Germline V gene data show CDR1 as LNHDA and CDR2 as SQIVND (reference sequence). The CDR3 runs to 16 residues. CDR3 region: CASSLESVAGNYGYTF. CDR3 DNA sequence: TGTGCCAGTAGTTTAGAAAGCGTGGCAGGGAACTATGGCTACACCTTC.

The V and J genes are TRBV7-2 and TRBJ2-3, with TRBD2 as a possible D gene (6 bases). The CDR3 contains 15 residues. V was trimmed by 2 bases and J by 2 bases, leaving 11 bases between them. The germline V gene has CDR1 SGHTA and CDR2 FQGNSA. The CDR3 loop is CASSLRVAVTDTQYF. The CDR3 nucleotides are TGTGCCAGCAGCTTAAGAGTAGCGGTCACAGATACGCAGTATTTT.

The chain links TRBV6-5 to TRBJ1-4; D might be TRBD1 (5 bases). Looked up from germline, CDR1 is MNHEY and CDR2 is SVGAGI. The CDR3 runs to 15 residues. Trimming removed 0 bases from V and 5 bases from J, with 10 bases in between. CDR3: CASSYSGTANEKLFF. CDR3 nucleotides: TGTGCCAGCAGTTACTCGGGGACTGCAAATGAAAAACTGTTTTTT.

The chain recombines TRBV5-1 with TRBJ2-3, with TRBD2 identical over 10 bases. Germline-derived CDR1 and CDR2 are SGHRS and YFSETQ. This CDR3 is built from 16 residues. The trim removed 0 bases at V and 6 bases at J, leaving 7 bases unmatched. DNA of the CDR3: TGCGCCAGCAGCTTGGGTAGCGGGGGGAAAAGGGATACGCAGTATTTT. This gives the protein CASSLGSGGKRDTQYF.

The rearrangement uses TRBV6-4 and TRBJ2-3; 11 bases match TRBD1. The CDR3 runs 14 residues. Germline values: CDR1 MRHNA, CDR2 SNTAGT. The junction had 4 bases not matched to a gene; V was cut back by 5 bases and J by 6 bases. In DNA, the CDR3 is TGTGCCAGCAGTCCGGGACAGGGGGGGGATACGCAGTATTTT. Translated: CASSPGQGGDTQYF.

CDR3 sequence reads: CASRSVTDTQYF. In DNA, the CDR3 is TGCGCCAGCAGATCAGTCACAGATACGCAGTATTTT. This sequence joins TRBV4-3 and TRBJ2-3; D uncertain. This CDR3 comprises 12 residues. The V end lost 6 bases, the J end lost 2 bases, and 6 bases lay between the germline ends. Germline CDR1 LGHNA, CDR2 YSLEER.

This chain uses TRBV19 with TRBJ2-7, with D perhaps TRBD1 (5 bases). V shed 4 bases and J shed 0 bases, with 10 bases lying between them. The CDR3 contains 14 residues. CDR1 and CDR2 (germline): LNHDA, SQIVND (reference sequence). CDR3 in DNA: TGTGCCAGTAGTAGACAGAAATCCTCCTACGAGCAGTACTTC. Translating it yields CASSRQKSSYEQYF.

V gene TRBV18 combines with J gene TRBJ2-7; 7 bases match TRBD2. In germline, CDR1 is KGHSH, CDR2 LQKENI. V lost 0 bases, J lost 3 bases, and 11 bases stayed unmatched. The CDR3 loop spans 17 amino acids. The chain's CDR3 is CASSPPYRGDESYEQYF. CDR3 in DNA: TGTGCCAGCTCACCACCGTACCGGGGGGACGAGAGCTACGAGCAGTACTTC.

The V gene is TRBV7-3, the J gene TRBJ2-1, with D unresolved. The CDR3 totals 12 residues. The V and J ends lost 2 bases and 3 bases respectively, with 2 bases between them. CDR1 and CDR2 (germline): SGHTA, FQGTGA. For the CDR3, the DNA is TGTGCCAGCAGCTTAGACTACAATGAGCAGTTCTTC. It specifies CASSLDYNEQFF.

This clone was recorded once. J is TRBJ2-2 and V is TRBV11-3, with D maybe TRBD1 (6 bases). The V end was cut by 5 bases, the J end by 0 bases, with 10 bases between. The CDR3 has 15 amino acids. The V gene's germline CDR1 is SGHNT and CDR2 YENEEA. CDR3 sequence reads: CASSPGQTNTGELFF. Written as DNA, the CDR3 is TGTGCCAGCAGCCCCGGACAGACGAACACCGGGGAGCTGTTTTTT.